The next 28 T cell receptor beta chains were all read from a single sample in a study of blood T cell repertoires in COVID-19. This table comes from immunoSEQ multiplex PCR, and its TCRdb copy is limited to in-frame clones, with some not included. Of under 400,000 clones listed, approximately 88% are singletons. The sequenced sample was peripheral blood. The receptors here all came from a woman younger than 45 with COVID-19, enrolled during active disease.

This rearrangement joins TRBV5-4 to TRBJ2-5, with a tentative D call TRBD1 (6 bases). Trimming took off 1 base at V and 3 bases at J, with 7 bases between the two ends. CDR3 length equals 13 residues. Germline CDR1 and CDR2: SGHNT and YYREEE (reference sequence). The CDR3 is CASSLKGEETQYF. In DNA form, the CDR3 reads TGTGCCAGCAGCTTGAAGGGGGAAGAGACCCAGTACTTC. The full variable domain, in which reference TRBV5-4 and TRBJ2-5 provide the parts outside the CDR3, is ETGVTQSPTHLIKTRGQQVTLRCSSQSGHNTVSWYQQALGQGPQFIFQYYREEENGRGNFPPRFSGLQFPNYSSELNVNALELDDSALYLCASSLKGEETQYFGPGTRLLVL.

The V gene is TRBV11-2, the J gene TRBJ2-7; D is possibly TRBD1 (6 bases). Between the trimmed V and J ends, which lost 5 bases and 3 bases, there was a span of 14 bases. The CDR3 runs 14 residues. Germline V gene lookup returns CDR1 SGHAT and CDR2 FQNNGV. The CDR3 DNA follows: TGTGCCAGCAGCCCTGCGACAGGCTTCTACGAGCAGTACTTC. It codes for CASSPATGFYEQYF.

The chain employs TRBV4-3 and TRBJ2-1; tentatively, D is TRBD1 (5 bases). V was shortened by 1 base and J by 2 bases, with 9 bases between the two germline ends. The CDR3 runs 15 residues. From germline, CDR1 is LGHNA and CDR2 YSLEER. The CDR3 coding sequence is TGCGCCAGCAGCCAAGTTGGGGCCCCCTACAATGAGCAGTTCTTC. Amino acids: CASSQVGAPYNEQFF.

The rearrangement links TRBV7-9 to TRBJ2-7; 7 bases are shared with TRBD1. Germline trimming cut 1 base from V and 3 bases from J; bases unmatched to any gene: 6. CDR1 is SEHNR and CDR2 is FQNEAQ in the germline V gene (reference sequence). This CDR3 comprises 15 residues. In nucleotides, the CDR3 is TGTGCCAGCAGCTTAGGACAGGGCAAGTTCTACGAGCAGTACGTC. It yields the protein CASSLGQGKFYEQYV.

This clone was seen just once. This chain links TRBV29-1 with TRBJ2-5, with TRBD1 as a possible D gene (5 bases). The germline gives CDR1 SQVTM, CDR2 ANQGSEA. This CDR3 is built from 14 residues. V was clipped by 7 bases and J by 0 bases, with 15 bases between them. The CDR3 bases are TGCAGCGCCTACAGGAACTTGTACCAAGAGACCCAGTACTTC. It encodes CSAYRNLYQETQYF.

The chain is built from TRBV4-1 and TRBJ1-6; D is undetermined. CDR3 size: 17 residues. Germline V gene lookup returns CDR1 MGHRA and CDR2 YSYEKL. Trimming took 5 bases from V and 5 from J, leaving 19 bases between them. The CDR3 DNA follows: TGCGCCAGCAGCGCTGGGGTAGCGAGGGCGAATAATTCACCCCTCCACTTT. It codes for CASSAGVARANNSPLHF.

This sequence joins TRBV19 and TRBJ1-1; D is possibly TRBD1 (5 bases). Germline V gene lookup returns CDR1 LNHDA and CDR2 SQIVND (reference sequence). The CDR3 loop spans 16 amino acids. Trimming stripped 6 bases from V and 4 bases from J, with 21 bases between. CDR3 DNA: TGTGCCAGTAGGAGAGGAGGGGACTCTCGGGGCACTGAAGCTTTCTTT. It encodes CASRRGGDSRGTEAFF.

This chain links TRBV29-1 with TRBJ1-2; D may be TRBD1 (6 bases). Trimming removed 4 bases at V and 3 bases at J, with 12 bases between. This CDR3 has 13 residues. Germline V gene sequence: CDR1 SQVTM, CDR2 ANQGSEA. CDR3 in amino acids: CSVGEGDYYGYTF. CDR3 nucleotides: TGCAGCGTTGGGGAGGGGGATTACTATGGCTACACCTTC.

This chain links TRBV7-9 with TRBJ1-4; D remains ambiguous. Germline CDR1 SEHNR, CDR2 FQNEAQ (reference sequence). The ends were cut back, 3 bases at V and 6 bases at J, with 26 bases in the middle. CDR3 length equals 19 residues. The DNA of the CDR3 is TGTGCCAGCAGCTTCGCTCCCGTCGGGCGGGGAACGATGGATGAAAAACTGTTTTTT. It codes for CASSFAPVGRGTMDEKLFF.

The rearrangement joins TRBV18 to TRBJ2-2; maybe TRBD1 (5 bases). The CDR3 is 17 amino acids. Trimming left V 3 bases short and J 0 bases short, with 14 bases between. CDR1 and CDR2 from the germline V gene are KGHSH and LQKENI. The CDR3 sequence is CASSPSLGASNTGELFF. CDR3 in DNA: TGTGCCAGCTCACCGTCTCTAGGGGCTTCGAACACCGGGGAGCTGTTTTTT.

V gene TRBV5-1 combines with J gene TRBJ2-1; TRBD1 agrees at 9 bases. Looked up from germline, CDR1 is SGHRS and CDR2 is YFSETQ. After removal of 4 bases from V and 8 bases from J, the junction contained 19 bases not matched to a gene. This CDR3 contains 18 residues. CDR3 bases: TGCGCCAGCAGCCGGCGACATAGTTCCGGGACAGGGTTGGATGAGCAGTTCTTC. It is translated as CASSRRHSSGTGLDEQFF.

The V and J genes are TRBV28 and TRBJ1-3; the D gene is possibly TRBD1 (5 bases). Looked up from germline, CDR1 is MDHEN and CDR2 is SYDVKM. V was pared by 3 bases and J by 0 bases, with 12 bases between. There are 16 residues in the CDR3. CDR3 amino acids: CASSFGQGHSGNTIYF. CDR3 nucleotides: TGTGCCAGCAGTTTCGGTCAGGGCCACTCTGGAAACACCATATATTTT.

DNA for the CDR3: TGTGCCAGCAGTTTCCCACACACAGGGGGCATTAATCAGCCCCAGCATTTT. The encoded protein is CASSFPHTGGINQPQHF. The chain links TRBV28 to TRBJ1-5, with 9 bases lining up with TRBD1. The V and J ends lost 3 bases and 4 bases, in that order; junction bases with no gene match: 10. CDR1 is MDHEN and CDR2 is SYDVKM in the germline V gene. This CDR3 comprises 17 residues. Full variable domain (remainder filled in from reference TRBV28 and TRBJ1-5): DVKVTQSSRYLVKRTGEKVFLECVQDMDHENMFWYRQDPGLGLRLIYFSYDVKMKEKGDIPEGYSVSREKKERFSLILESASTNQTSMYLCASSFPHTGGINQPQHFGDGTRLSIL.

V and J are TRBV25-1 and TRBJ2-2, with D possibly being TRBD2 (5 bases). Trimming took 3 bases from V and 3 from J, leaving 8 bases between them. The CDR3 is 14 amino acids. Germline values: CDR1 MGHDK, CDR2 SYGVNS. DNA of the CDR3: TGTGCCAGCAGTGACCCGGGGTACACCGGGGAGCTGTTTTTT. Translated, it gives CASSDPGYTGELFF.

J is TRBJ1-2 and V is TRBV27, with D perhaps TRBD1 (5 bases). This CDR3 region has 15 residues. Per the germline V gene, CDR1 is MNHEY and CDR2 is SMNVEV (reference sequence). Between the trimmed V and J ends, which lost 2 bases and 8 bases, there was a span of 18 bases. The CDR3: CASSLGGRPILGYTF. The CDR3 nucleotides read TGTGCCAGCAGTTTAGGGGGGAGGCCGATTCTCGGCTACACCTTC.

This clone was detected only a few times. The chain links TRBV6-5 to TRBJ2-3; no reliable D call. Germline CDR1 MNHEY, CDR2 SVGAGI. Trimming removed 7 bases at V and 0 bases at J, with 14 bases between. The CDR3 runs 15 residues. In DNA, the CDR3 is TGTGCCAGCACCCTACGGGTTACTAGCACAGATACGCAGTATTTT. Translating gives CASTLRVTSTDTQYF.

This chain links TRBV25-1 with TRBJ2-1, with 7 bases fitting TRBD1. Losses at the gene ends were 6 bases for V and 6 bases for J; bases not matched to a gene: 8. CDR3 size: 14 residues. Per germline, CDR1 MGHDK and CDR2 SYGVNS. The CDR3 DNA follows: TGTGCCAGCAGCCGGGACAGCGTCCGCAATGAGCAGTTCTTC. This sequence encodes CASSRDSVRNEQFF.

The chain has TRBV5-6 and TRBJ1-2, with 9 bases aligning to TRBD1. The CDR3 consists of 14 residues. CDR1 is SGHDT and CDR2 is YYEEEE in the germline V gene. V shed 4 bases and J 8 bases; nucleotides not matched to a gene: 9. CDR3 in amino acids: CASSTDRGLSGYTF. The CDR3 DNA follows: TGTGCCAGCAGCACGGACAGGGGTCTTTCAGGCTACACCTTC.

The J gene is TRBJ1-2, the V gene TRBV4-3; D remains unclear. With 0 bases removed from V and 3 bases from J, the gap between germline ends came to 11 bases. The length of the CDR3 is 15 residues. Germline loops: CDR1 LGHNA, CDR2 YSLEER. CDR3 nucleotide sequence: TGCGCCAGCAGCCAAGATTACACGCTAGACTATGGCTACACCTTC. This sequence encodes CASSQDYTLDYGYTF.

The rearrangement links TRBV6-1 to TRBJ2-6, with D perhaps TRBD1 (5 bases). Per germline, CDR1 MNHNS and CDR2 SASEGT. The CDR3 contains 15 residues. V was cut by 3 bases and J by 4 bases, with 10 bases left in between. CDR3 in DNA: TGTGCCAGCAGTGACAGGGTCTCCGGGGCCAACGTCCTGACTTTC. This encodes CASSDRVSGANVLTF.

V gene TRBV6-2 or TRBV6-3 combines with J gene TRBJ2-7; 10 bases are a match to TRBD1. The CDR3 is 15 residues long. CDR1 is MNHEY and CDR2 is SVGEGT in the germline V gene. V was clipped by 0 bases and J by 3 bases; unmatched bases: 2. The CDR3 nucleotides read TGTGCCAGCAGTTACTCGAGGGACAGGGGCTACGAGCAGTACTTC. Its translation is CASSYSRDRGYEQYF.

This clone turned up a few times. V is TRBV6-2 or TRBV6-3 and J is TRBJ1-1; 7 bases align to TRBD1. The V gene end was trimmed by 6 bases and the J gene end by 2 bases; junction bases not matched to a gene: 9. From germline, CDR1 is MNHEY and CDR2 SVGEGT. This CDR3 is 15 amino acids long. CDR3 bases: TGTGCCAGCAGCCCCCAAGACAGGGACAACACTGAAGCTTTCTTT. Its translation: CASSPQDRDNTEAFF.

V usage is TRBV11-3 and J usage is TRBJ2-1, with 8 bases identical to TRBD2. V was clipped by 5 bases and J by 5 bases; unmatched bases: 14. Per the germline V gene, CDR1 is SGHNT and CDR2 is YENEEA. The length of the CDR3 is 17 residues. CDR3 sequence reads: CASSPGVAGTPHNEQFF. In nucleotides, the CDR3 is TGTGCCAGCAGCCCCGGGGTAGCGGGGACCCCTCACAATGAGCAGTTCTTC.

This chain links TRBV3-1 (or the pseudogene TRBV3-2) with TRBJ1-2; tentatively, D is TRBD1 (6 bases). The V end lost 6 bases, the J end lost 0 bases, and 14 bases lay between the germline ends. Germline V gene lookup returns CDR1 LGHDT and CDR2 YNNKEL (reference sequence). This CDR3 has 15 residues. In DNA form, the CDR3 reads TGTGCCAGCAGTCGACTCGGGACAACTAACTATGGCTACACCTTC. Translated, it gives CASSRLGTTNYGYTF.

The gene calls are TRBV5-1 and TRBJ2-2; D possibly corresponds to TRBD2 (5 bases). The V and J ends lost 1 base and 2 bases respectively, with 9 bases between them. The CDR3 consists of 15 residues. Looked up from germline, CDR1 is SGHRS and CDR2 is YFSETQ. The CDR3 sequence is CASSLPSGNTGELFF. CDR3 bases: TGCGCCAGCAGCTTGCCCAGCGGTAACACCGGGGAGCTGTTTTTT. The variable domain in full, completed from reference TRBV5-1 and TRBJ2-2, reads KAGVTQTPRYLIKTRGQQVTLSCSPISGHRSVSWYQQTPGQGLQFLFEYFSETQRNKGNFPGRFSGRQFSNSRSEMNVSTLELGDSALYLCASSLPSGNTGELFFGEGSRLTVL.

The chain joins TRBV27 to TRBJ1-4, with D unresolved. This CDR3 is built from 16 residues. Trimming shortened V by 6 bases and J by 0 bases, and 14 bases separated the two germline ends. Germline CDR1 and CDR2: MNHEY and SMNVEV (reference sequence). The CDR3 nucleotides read TGTGCCAGCAGGTTACGACGGGATGCAACTAATGAAAAACTGTTTTTT. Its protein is CASRLRRDATNEKLFF.

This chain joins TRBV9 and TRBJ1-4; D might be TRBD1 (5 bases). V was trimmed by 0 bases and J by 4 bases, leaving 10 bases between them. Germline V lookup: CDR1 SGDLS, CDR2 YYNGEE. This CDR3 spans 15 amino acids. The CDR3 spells CASSVGGTRNEKLFF. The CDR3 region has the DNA TGTGCCAGCAGCGTAGGGGGGACTCGTAATGAAAAACTGTTTTTT.

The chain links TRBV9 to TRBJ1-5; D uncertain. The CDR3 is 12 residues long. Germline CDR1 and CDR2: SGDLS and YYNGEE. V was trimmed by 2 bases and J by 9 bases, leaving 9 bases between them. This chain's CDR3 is CASSVGEGPQHF. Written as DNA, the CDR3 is TGTGCCAGCAGCGTCGGGGAGGGGCCCCAGCATTTT.